A single sample is the source of the 11 T cell receptor beta chains below, sequenced in a study of T cells expressing NK-cell markers. TCRdb re-called the 5' RACE reads; one entry per CDR3 protein, DNA not given. The repertoire shows around 550,000 distinct CDR3 sequences; the top ten hold roughly 3.4%. The source material was blood T cells: a sorted CD56 or NKG2C T cell subset, CD4+ or CD8+ T cells, or bulk PBMC T cells (not recorded which). These receptors came from a man aged 18 to 29 in good health.

The CDR3 loop reads CSAVHTETRKNIQYF. The chain employs TRBV20-1 and TRBJ2-4; TCRdb outputs TRBD2, but without DNA this stays unchecked. The CDR3 covers 15 residues. Germline CDR1 is DFQATT and CDR2 is SNEGSKA (reference sequence).

The V gene is TRBV4-1, the J gene TRBJ2-1. Germline V gene lookup returns CDR1 MGHRA and CDR2 YSYEKL. There are 12 residues in the CDR3. The CDR3 sequence: CASSPSTKEQFF.

V usage is TRBV11-2 and J usage is TRBJ2-6; TCRdb's assignment of TRBD1 cannot be checked, as there is no DNA. The V gene's germline CDR1 is SGHAT and CDR2 FQNNGV. This CDR3 is built from 17 residues. The CDR3 here is CASSLDGRWAGANVLTF.

The chain carries TRBV12-3 or TRBV12-4 and TRBJ2-1; the TRBD1 assignment by TCRdb is unverifiable without DNA. The CDR3 runs 13 residues. The CDR3 is CASSSGPTNEQFF.

The rearrangement uses TRBV20-1 and TRBJ2-3; the TCRdb call, TRBD2, lacks DNA for checking. The CDR3 sequence is 14 residues long. Germline-derived CDR1 and CDR2 are DFQATT and SNEGSKA (reference sequence). The CDR3 sequence: CSARPSGGDNTQYF.

This chain uses TRBV5-1 with TRBJ2-7; TCRdb returns TRBD2, unconfirmable since there is no DNA. Germline assignment: CDR1 SGHRS and CDR2 YFSETQ. This CDR3 spans 14 amino acids. The CDR3 here is CASSSGTIHYEQYF.

The chain couples TRBV5-1 to TRBJ2-1; the D call of TRBD1 rests on TCRdb alone, since no DNA is present to check it. The length of the CDR3 is 17 residues. Germline assignment: CDR1 SGHRS and CDR2 YFSETQ. CDR3: CASSPGPRDTAYNEQFF. The whole variable domain, remainder taken from reference TRBV5-1 and TRBJ2-1, is KAGVTQTPRYLIKTRGQQVTLSCSPISGHRSVSWYQQTPGQGLQFLFEYFSETQRNKGNFPGRFSGRQFSNSRSEMNVSTLELGDSALYLCASSPGPRDTAYNEQFFGPGTRLTVL.

The chain links TRBV12-3 or TRBV12-4 to TRBJ2-5. CDR3 length: 12 amino acids. The CDR3 loop reads CASSLAQQTQYF.

This chain uses TRBV7-2 with TRBJ1-6; TCRdb's D gene call, TRBD1, goes unchecked for lack of DNA. In germline, CDR1 is SGHTA, CDR2 FQGNSA. This CDR3 is 15 amino acids long. The CDR3 spells CASSSRQGKDSPLHF.

This chain joins TRBV20-1 and TRBJ2-5; TCRdb returns TRBD1, unconfirmable since there is no DNA. The germline gives CDR1 DFQATT, CDR2 SNEGSKA (reference sequence). The CDR3 is 20 amino acids. Here the CDR3 reads CSARDSGQGGFVRRRETQYF.

The chain uses TRBV9 and TRBJ2-3. Germline loops: CDR1 SGDLS, CDR2 YYNGEE. CDR3 length: 13 amino acids. The CDR3 here is CASSLRIPDTQYF. Full variable domain (rest looked up from reference TRBV9 and TRBJ2-3): DSGVTQTPKHLITATGQRVTLRCSPRSGDLSVYWYQQSLDQGLQFLIQYYNGEERAKGNILERFSAQQFPDLHSELNLSSLELGDSALYFCASSLRIPDTQYFGPGTRLTVL.